Listed below are T cell receptor beta chains from one sample, sequenced in a study of human T cells and chemical hapten exposure. TCRdb re-called the RACE reads through MiXCR, storing one row per CDR3 protein. The sample contains approximately 350,000 distinct CDR3 sequences, around 6% of which appear only once. The specimen was whole blood, collected in connection with sensitization to the hapten diphenylcyclopropenone (DPC). These receptors originate from a woman aged 18 to 35 with alopecia areata. Some clones in this sample may be carry-over from other donors' samples. Both conserved end residues are part of each CDR3. The D gene is left open where the match is weak. Clone size, where shown, is once, few, many, or a class for clones that have expanded.

v_gene	abundance	d_gene	j_gene	CDR3aa	CDR3nt
TRBV6-2/TRBV6-3	once	.	TRBJ1-5	CASKYYREEPQHF	TGTGCCAGCAAGTATTACAGGGAGGAACCCCAGCATTTT
TRBV12-5	.	.	TRBJ2-3	CASAPESTDTQYF	TGTGCTAGTGCCCCCGAGAGCACAGATACGCAGTATTTT
TRBV7-2	few	.	TRBJ1-5	CASSPNLRGNQPQHF	TGTGCCAGCAGCCCTAATCTTAGGGGCAATCAGCCCCAGCATTTT
TRBV7-9	many	.	TRBJ1-6	CASSSDPNNSPLHF	TGTGCCAGCAGCTCGGACCCTAATAATTCACCCCTCCACTTT
TRBV6-6	.	.	TRBJ2-7	CASSYSSPLQYF	TGTGCCAGCAGTTACTCAAGCCCGTTGCAGTACTTC
TRBV6-2/TRBV6-3	.	TRBD2	TRBJ2-7	CAGGDDANEKF	TGTGCCGGGGGGGACGACGCCAACGAAAAATTC
TRBV12-3/TRBV12-4	few	.	TRBJ1-1	CASSFGGRTSAFF	TGTGCCAGCAGTTTCGGTGGGCGGACGTCAGCTTTCTTT
TRBV5-6	many	.	TRBJ1-1	CASSRWTEAFF	TGTGCCAGCAGTCGTTGGACAGAAGCTTTCTTT
TRBV7-8	.	.	TRBJ1-6	CASRHTLSSYNSPLHF	TGTGCCAGCAGACATACTTTGAGCTCCTATAATTCACCCCTCCACTTT
TRBV4-1	few	TRBD2	TRBJ2-2	CASSQEGGRGLNTGELFF	TGCGCCAGCAGCCAAGAGGGGGGGAGAGGGCTGAACACCGGGGAGCTGTTTTTT
TRBV29-1	few	TRBD2	TRBJ2-2	CSVQRPGLAETGELFF	TGCAGCGTCCAACGACCGGGACTAGCGGAGACCGGGGAGCTGTTTTTT
TRBV6-5	.	TRBD1	TRBJ1-2	CASSYPGQGYMGYTF	TGTGCCAGCAGTTACCCCGGACAGGGATATATGGGCTACACCTTC
TRBV20-1	few	.	TRBJ2-3	CSAIPSSGVTDTQYF	TGCAGTGCTATCCCAAGTAGTGGGGTCACAGATACGCAGTATTTT
TRBV7-3	.	.	TRBJ2-7	CASSLTGVGSAEEARYF	TGTGCCAGCAGCTTAACGGGAGTGGGAAGTGCGGAGGAGGCCCGGTACTTC
TRBV20-1	few	TRBD2	TRBJ2-3	CSARQSGGADTQYF	TGCAGTGCTAGACAGAGCGGGGGGGCAGATACGCAGTATTTT
TRBV5-6	few	TRBD2	TRBJ2-3	CASSFSGRTDTQYF	TGTGCCAGCAGCTTTAGCGGGCGCACAGATACGCAGTATTTT
TRBV7-2	many	.	TRBJ1-5	CASSWDGGQPQHF	TGTGCCAGCAGTTGGGACGGGGGACAGCCCCAGCATTTT
TRBV7-9	many	TRBD1	TRBJ1-2	CASSSVPGQDPNYGYTF	TGTGCCAGCAGCTCCGTCCCGGGACAGGACCCGAACTATGGCTACACCTTC
TRBV6-5	few	.	TRBJ1-1	CASSPGTSLAFF	TGTGCCAGCAGTCCCGGGACCTCTCTGGCTTTCTTT
TRBV6-2/TRBV6-3	few	TRBD2	TRBJ2-1	CASSRLAGGGSEQFF	TGTGCCAGCAGTAGACTAGCGGGAGGAGGATCGGAGCAGTTCTTC
TRBV29-1	few	TRBD1	TRBJ1-2	CSARDSRGGGYTF	TGCAGCGCCCGGGACAGCCGGGGAGGTGGCTACACCTTC
TRBV29-1	.	.	TRBJ1-1	CSVRDQGTTEAFF	TGCAGCGTCCGCGACCAGGGAACTACTGAAGCTTTCTTT